This T cell receptor (beta chain) was sequenced for a study of T cells in localized non-small cell lung cancer. Sequencing was performed with immunoSEQ multiplex PCR; in TCRdb, only in-frame clones are kept and a portion is missing. This sample has approximately 28,000 clones, with 92% found just once. Whole-study findings and limits: Heterogeneity stays possible, as sequencing covered only one tumor region. In the blood, greater T cell density corresponded to longer overall survival. Uninvolved neighboring lung showed the greatest T cell clonality, exceeding tumor. In adjacent lung, a median about 50 of the top 100 tumor clones were found.

The CDR3 contains 15 residues. The germline V gene has CDR1 LNHNV and CDR2 YYDKDF (reference sequence). Trimming cost V 5 bases and J 8 bases; bases outside gene matches: 11. About this clone: The antigen is unknown.

This specimen was peripheral blood mononuclear cells, taken before any cancer treatment. The receptor was isolated from a woman aged 40 to 75 with stage III lung adenocarcinoma. V is TRBV15 and J is TRBJ2-1, with TRBD2 matching 8 bases. CDR3 coding DNA: TGTGCCACCAGCGGTACTAGCGGCCGGTCCCATGAGCAGTTCTTC. Translated: CATSGTSGRSHEQFF.